The sequence of this T cell receptor beta chain was determined in a study of regulatory T cells in long-lasting Graves disease. Study-wide background: Antithyroid drug exposure in newly diagnosed Graves' patients had lasted under 3 months. Study results and limitations: Newly diagnosed disease favored TRBV20-1 and TRBJ2-1 over persistent disease.

As for time point: newly diagnosed GD, antithyroid drugs for less than 3 months. Construction of the TCR library relied on RNA isolated from PBMCs. Construction of the TCR beta libraries employed iRepertoire HTBI primers in conjunction with Arm-PCR of CDR3 regions. TCRdb passed the multiplex PCR reads through MiXCR, listing each CDR3 protein once. The profile covers about 470,000 distinct CDR3 sequences, with more than 12% appearing a single time and approximately 16% taken by the ten largest. This clonotype was seen ten or more times. What it recognizes is unknown. Germline-derived CDR1 and CDR2 are SNHLY and FYNNEI. The CDR3 loop spans 11 amino acids. Trimming removed 5 bases from V and 2 bases from J, with 4 bases in between. The data also belong to a second study, concerning T cells in Graves' hyperthyroidism and ophthalmopathy. According to that study: The patients, who ranged from 18 to 65 in age, presented with newly diagnosed hyperthyroidism lasting under 2 months. Clinical symptoms, serum thyroxine, TRAb, thyroid ultrasound and orbital computed tomography established diagnosis.

The chain uses TRBV2 and TRBJ2-7; D gene ambiguous. The receptor was derived from a woman aged 30 to 39 with Graves disease. The sequencing used peripheral blood mononuclear cells (PBMCs), collected at new diagnosis, from a patient treated with antithyroid drugs. The CDR3 DNA follows: TGTGCCAGCAGTCCGACCTACGAGCAGTACTTC. Its translation is CASSPTYEQYF. Based on the CDR3 plus reference TRBV2 and TRBJ2-7, the full variable domain is EPEVTQTPSHQVTQMGQEVILRCVPISNHLYFYWYRQILGQKVEFLVSFYNNEISEKSEIFDDQFSVERPDGSNFTLKIRSTKLEDSAMYFCASSPTYEQYFGPGTRLTVT.